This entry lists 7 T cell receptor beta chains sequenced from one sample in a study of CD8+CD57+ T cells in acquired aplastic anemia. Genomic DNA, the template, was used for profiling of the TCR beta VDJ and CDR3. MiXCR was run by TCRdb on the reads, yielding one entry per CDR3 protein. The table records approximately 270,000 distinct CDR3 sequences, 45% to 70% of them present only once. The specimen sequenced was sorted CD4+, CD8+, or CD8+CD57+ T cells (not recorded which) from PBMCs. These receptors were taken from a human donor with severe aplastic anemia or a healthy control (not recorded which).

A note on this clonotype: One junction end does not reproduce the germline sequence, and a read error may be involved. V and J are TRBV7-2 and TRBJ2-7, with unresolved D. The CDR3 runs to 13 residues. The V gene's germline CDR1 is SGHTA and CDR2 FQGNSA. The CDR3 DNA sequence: TGCGCCAGCAGCCAAGATGGTGTCTACGAGCAGTACTTC. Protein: CASSQDGVYEQYF.

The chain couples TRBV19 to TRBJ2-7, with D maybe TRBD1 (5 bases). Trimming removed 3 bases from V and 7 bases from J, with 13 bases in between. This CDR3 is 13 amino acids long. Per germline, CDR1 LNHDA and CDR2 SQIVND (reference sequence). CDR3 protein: CASSILGKGEQYF. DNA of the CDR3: TGTGCCAGTAGTATTCTTGGTAAGGGGGAGCAGTACTTC.

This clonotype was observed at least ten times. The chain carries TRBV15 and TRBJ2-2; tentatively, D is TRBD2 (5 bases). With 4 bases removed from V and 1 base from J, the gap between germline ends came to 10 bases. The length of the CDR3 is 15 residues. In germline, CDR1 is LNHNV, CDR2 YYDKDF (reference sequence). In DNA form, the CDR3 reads TGTGCCACCAGCACTAGAGGAGGGAACACCGGGGAGCTGTTTTTT. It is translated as CATSTRGGNTGELFF.

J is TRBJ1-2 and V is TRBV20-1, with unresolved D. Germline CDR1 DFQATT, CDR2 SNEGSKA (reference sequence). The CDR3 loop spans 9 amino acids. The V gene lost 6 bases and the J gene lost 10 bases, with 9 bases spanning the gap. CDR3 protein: CSATPFYTF. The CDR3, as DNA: TGCAGTGCAACACCCTTCTACACCTTC.

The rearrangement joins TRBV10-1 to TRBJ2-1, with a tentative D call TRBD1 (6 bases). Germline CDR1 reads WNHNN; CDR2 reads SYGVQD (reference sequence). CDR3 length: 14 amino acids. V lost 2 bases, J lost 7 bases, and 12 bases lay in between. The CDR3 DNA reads TGCGCCAGCAGTGAGGGACAGTGGAGTAATGAGCAGTTCTTC. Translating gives CASSEGQWSNEQFF.

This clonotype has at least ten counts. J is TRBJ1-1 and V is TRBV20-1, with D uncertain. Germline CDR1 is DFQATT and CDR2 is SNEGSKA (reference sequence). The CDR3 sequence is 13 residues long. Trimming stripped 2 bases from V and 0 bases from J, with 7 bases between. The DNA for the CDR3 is TGCAGTGCTAGAAACCTCATGAACACTGAAGCTTTCTTT. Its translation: CSARNLMNTEAFF.

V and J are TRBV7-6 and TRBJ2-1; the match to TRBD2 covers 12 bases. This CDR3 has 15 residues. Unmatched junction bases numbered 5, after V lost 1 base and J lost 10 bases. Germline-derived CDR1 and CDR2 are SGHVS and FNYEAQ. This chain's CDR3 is CASSLVIGLAGEQFF. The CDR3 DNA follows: TGTGCCAGCAGCTTAGTGATTGGACTAGCGGGGGAGCAGTTCTTC.